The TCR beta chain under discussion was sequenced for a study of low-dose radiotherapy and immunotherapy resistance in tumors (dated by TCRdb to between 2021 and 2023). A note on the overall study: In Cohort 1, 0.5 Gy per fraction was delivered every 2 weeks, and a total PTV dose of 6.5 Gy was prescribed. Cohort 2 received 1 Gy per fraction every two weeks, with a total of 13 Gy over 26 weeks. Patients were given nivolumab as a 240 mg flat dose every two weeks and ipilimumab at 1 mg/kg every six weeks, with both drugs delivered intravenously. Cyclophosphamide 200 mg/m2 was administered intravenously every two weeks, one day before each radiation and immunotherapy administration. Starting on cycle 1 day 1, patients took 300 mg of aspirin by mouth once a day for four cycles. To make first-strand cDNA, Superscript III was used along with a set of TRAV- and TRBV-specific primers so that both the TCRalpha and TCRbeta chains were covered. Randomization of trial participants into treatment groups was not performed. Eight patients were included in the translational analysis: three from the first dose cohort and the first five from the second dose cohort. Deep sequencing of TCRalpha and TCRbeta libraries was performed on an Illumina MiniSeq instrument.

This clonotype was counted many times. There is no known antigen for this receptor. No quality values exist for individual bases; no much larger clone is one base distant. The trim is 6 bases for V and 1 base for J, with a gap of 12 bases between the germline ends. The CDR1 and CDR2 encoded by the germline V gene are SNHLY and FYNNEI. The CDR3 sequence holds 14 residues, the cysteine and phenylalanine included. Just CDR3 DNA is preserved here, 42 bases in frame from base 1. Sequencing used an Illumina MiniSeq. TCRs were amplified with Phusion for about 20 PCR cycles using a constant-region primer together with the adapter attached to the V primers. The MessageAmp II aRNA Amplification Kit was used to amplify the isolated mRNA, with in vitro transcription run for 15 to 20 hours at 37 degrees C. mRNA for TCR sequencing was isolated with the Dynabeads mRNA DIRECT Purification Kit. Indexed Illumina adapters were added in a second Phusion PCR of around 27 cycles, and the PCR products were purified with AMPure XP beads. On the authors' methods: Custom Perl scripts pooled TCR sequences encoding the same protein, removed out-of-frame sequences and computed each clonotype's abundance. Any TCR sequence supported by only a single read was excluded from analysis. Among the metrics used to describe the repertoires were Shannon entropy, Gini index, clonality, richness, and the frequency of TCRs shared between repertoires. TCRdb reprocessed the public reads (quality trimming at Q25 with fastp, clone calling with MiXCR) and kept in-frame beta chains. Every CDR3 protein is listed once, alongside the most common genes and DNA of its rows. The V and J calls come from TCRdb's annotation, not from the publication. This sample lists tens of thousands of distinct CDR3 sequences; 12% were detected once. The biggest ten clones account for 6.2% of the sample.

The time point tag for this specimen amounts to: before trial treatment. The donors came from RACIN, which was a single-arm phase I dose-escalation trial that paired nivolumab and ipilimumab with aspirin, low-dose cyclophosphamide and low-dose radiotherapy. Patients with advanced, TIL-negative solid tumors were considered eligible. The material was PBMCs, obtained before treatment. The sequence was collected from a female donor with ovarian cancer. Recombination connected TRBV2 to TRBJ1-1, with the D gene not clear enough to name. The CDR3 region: CASRSRVANTEAFF. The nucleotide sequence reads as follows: TGTGCCAGCAGGTCCCGTGTCGCGAACACTGAAGCTTTCTTT.